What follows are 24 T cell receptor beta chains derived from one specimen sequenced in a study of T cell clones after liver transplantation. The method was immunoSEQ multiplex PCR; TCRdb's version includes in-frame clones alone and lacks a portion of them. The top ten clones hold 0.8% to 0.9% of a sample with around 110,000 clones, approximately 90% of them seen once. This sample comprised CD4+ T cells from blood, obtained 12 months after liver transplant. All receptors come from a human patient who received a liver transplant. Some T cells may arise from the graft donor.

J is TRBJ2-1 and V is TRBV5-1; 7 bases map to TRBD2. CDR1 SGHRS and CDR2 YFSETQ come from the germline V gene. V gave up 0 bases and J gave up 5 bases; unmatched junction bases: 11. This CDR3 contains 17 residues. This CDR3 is CASSLEPGAGNHNEQFF. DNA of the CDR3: TGCGCCAGCAGCTTGGAGCCCGGAGCGGGGAACCACAATGAGCAGTTCTTC.

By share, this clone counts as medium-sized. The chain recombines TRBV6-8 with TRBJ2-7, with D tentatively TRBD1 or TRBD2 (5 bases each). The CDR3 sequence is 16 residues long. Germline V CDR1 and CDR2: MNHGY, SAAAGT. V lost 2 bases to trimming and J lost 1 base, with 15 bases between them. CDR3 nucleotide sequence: TGTGCCAGCAGTTACCCGCGGGCAGGGAAATCCTACGAGCAGTACTTC. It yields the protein CASSYPRAGKSYEQYF.

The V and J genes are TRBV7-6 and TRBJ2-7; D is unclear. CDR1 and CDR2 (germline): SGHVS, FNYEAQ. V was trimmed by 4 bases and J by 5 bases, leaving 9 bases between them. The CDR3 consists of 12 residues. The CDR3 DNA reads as TGTGCCAGCAGCTGGACGGGCAACGAGCAGTACTTC. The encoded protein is CASSWTGNEQYF. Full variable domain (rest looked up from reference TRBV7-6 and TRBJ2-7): GAGVSQSPRYKVTKRGQDVALRCDPISGHVSLYWYRQALGQGPEFLTYFNYEAQQDKSGLPNDRFSAERPEGSISTLTIQRTEQRDSAMYRCASSWTGNEQYFGPGTRLTVT.

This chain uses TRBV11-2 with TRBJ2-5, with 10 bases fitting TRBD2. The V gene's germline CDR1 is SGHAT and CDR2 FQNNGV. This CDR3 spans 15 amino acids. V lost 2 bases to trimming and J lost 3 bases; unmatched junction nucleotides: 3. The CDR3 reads CASSLIGTSEETQYF. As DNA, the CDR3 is TGTGCCAGCAGCTTAATCGGGACTAGCGAAGAGACCCAGTACTTC.

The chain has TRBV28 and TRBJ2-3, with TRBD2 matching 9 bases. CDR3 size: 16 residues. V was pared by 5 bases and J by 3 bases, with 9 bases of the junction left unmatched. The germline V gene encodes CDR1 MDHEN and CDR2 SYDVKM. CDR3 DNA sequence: TGTGCCAGCAGTGGCGTTAGCGGGAGTGCGACAGATACGCAGTATTTT. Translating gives CASSGVSGSATDTQYF.

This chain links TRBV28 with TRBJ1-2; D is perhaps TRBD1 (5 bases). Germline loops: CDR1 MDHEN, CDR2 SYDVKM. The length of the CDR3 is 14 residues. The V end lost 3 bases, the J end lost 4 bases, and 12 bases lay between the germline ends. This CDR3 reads CASSLGTKLYGYTF. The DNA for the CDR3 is TGTGCCAGCAGTTTGGGGACCAAGCTCTATGGCTACACCTTC.

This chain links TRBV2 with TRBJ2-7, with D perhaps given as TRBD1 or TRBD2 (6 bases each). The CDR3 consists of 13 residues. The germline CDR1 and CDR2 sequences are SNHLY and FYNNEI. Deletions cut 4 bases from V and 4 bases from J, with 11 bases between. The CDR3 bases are TGTGCCAGCAGTGCCGGGGGCGGGTACGAGCAGTACTTC. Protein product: CASSAGGGYEQYF. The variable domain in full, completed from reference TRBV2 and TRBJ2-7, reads EPEVTQTPSHQVTQMGQEVILRCVPISNHLYFYWYRQILGQKVEFLVSFYNNEISEKSEIFDDQFSVERPDGSNFTLKIRSTKLEDSAMYFCASSAGGGYEQYFGPGTRLTVT.

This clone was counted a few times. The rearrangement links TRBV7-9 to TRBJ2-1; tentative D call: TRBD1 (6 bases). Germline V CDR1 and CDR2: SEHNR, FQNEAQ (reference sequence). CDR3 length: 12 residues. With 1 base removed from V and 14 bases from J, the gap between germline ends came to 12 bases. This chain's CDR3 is CASSLVSQGKFF. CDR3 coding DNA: TGTGCCAGCAGCTTAGTTTCCCAGGGGAAGTTCTTC.

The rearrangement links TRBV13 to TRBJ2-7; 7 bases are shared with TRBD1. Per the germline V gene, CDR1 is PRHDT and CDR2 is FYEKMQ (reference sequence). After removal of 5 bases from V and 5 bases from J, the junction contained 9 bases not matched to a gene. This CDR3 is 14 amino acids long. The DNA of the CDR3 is TGTGCCAGCAGCCGGGGACAGAATAAAGACGAGCAGTACTTC. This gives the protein CASSRGQNKDEQYF.

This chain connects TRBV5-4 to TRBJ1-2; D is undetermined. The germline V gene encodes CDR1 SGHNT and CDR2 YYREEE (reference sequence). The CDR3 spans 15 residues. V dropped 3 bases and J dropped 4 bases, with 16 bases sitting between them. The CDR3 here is CASSSPRQETYGYTF. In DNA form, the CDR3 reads TGTGCCAGCAGCTCCCCCCGGCAGGAGACCTATGGCTACACCTTC.

For the CDR3, the DNA is TGCAGCGTTGTAATAGCGGGAGGGGATACGCAGTATTTT. Translating gives CSVVIAGGDTQYF. V and J are TRBV29-1 and TRBJ2-3, with TRBD2 identical over 11 bases. V shed 4 bases and J 6 bases; nucleotides not matched to a gene: 3. This CDR3 comprises 13 residues. Per germline, CDR1 SQVTM and CDR2 ANQGSEA.

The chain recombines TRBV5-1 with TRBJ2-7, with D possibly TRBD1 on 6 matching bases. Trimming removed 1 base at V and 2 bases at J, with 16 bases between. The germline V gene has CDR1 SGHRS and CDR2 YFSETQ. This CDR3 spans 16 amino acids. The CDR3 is CASSLLPAGEAYEQYF. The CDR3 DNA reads TGCGCCAGCAGCTTGCTACCGGCAGGGGAAGCCTACGAGCAGTACTTC.

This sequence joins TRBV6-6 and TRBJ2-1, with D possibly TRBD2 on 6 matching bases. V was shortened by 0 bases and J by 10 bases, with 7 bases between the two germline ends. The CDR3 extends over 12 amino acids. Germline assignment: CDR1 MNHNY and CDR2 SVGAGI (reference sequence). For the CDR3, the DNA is TGTGCCAGCAGTTACTCGCGGGGAGAGCAGTTCTTC. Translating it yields CASSYSRGEQFF.

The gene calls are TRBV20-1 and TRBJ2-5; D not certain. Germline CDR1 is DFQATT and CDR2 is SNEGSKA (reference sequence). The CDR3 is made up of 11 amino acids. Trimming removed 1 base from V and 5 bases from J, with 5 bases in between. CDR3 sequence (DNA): TGCAGTGCTAGAGTACGGGAGACCCAGTACTTC. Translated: CSARVRETQYF.

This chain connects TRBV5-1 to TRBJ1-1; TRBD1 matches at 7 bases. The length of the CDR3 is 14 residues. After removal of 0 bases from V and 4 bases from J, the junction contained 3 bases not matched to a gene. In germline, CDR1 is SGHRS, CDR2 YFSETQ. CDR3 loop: CASSLDRGVTEAFF. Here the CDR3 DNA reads TGCGCCAGCAGCTTGGACAGGGGTGTCACTGAAGCTTTCTTT.

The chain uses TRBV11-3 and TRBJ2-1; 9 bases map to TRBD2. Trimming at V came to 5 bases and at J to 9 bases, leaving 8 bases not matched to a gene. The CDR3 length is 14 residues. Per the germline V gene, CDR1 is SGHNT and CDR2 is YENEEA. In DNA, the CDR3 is TGTGCCAGCAGCAAAATGCGGGAGGGAGGTGAGCAGTTCTTC. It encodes CASSKMREGGEQFF.

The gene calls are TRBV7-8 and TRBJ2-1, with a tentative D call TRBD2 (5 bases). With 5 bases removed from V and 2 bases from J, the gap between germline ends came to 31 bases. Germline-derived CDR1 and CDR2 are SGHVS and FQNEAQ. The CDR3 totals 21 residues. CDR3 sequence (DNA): TGTGCCAGCAGCCCCCGTTGGAGGCTAGGAAGGGAACAAACGACCTACAATGAGCAGTTCTTC. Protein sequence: CASSPRWRLGREQTTYNEQFF.

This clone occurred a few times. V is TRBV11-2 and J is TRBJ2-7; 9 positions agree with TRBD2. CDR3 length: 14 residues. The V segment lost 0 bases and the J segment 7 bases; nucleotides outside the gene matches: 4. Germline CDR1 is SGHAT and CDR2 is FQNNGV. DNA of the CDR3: TGTGCCAGCAGCTTAGATACTCTAGCGGGAGAGCAGTACTTC. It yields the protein CASSLDTLAGEQYF.

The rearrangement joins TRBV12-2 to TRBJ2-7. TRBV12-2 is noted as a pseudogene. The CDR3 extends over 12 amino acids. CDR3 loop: CASRFKGYEQYF. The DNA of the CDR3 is TGTGCAAGTCGCTTTAAGGGCTACGAGCAGTACTTC.

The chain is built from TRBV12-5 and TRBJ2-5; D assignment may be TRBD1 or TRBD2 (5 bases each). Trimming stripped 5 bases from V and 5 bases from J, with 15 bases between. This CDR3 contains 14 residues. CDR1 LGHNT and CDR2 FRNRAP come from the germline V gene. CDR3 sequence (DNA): TGTGCTAGTGGTCCCGGGACCGCCGGGGAGACCCAGTACTTC. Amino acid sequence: CASGPGTAGETQYF.

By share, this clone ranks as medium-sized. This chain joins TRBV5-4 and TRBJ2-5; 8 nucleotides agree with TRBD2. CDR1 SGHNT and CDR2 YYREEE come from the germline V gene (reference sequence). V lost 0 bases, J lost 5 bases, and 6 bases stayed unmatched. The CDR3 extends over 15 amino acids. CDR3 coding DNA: TGTGCCAGCAGCTTGGTGCTAGCGGGCACGGAGACCCAGTACTTC. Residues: CASSLVLAGTETQYF.

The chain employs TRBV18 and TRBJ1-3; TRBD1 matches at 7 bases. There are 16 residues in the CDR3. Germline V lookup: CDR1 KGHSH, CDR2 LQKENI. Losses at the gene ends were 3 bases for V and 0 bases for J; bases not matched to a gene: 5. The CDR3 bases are TGTGCCAGCTCACCCCTGGGACAGACCTCTGGAAACACCATATATTTT. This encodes CASSPLGQTSGNTIYF.

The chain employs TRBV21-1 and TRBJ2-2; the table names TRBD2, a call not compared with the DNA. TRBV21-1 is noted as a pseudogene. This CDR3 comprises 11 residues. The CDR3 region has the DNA TGTGCCAGCAGCCCCTCCGGGGAGCTGTTTTTT. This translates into CASSPSGELFF.

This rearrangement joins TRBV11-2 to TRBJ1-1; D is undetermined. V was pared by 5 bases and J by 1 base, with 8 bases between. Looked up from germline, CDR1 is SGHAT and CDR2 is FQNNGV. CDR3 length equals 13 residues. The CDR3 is CASSVGWNTEAFF. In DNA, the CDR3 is TGTGCCAGCAGCGTAGGTTGGAACACTGAAGCTTTCTTT.